The clone carrying this T cell receptor (beta chain) was observed a handful of times. Its antigen is undetermined. The CDR3 contains 14 residues. Trimming at V came to 4 bases and at J to 1 base, leaving 2 bases not matched to a gene. Looked up from germline, CDR1 is MNHNY and CDR2 is SVGAGI (reference sequence). Expressed TCRB transcripts were sequenced because the isolated RNA had all been reverse transcribed beforehand. The data were produced by immunoSEQ multiplex PCR, yet TCRdb's version contains in-frame clones alone and is incomplete. The table lists around 180,000 clones, almost 8% of them singletons. The data are from a study of beta chain features in type 1 diabetes. Study details: Patient and healthy donor groups were alike in age, gender and cell yields. Findings and caveats of the study: All four CD4+ subsets from Type 1 diabetes patients carried moderately but significantly shorter TCRB CDR3s. Cells expressing TCR highly could be over-represented by cDNA sequencing.

The source of this sequence is a man aged 18 to 29 with type 1 diabetes. This chain joins TRBV6-6 and TRBJ1-1; 8 positions agree with TRBD1. The sequenced sample consisted of central memory CD4+ T cells from blood. The CDR3 loop reads CASSFTGGNTEAFF. The CDR3 nucleotides read TGTGCCAGCAGTTTTACAGGGGGGAACACTGAAGCTTTCTTT.